These 27 T cell receptor beta chains were all obtained from the same sample, sequenced in a study of read filtering for tumor transcriptome and immune sequencing. Molecular barcoded adaptors covering alpha/delta and beta/gamma chains were used on roughly 400 ng RNA. TCRdb reanalysed the reads using MiXCR and keeps one entry per CDR3 protein. Among over 80,000 distinct CDR3 sequences listed, 12% were seen once. Input material: a population of CD138-negative cells sorted from bone marrow. The receptor source for this set is a donor aged 40 or over with multiple myeloma.

With respect to this clonotype: This CDR3 is missing its conserved last phenylalanine or tryptophan, likely due to a read error. The V and J genes are TRBV28 and TRBJ2-5; D remains unclear. The CDR3 extends over 14 amino acids. The germline gives CDR1 MDHEN, CDR2 SYDVKM. V shed 3 bases and J shed 1 base, with 9 bases lying between them. CDR3 residues: CASSFSRIQETQYL. CDR3 coding DNA: TGTGCCAGCAGTTTTTCCAGGATCCAAGAGACCCAGTACCTC.

At least ten counts were recorded for this clonotype. V and J are TRBV20-1 and TRBJ1-6; a weak D match, TRBD1 (6 bases). Germline CDR1 and CDR2: DFQATT and SNEGSKA (reference sequence). Deletions cut 1 base from V and 9 bases from J, with 13 bases between. The length of the CDR3 is 14 residues. The CDR3 sequence: CSARAGGVSSPLHF. The CDR3 bases are TGCAGTGCTAGAGCCGGGGGCGTCAGTTCACCCCTCCACTTT.

In its sample, this clonotype was seen many times. The chain has TRBV5-1 and TRBJ1-3; D remains ambiguous. The CDR3 consists of 14 residues. Germline lookup yields CDR1 SGHRS and CDR2 YFSETQ. Deletions cut 0 bases from V and 1 base from J, with 5 bases between. The CDR3 bases are TGCGCCAGCAGCTTGGGCAAATCTGGAAACACCATATATTTT. It codes for CASSLGKSGNTIYF.

This clonotype was seen many times. CDR3 loop: CASSAQGAVTEAFF. CDR3 coding DNA: TGCGCCAGCAGCGCTCAGGGGGCGGTCACTGAAGCTTTCTTT. The J gene is TRBJ1-1, the V gene TRBV5-1; 8 bases are a match to TRBD1. The CDR3 extends over 14 amino acids. The trim removed 4 bases at V and 4 bases at J, leaving 6 bases unmatched. Germline CDR1 SGHRS, CDR2 YFSETQ.

The chain is built from TRBV29-1 and TRBJ2-5; 7 positions match TRBD2. CDR1 and CDR2 from the germline V gene are SQVTM and ANQGSEA. V shed 8 bases and J 1 base; nucleotides not matched to a gene: 13. The CDR3 totals 15 residues. The CDR3 reads CSFGRSAAAQETQYF. DNA for the CDR3: TGCAGCTTCGGGAGGTCGGCCGCTGCCCAAGAGACCCAGTACTTC.

The chain carries TRBV28 and TRBJ2-7, with D maybe TRBD2 (6 bases). Trimming pared 7 bases from V and 2 bases from J, leaving 9 bases between. Germline CDR1 reads MDHEN; CDR2 reads SYDVKM. The CDR3 length is 12 residues. CDR3: CASMAGTYEQYF. CDR3 sequence (DNA): TGTGCCAGCATGGCGGGGACCTACGAGCAGTACTTC.

This clonotype has at least ten counts. The chain carries TRBV5-1 and TRBJ2-1, with 8 nucleotides matching TRBD1. The V segment lost 4 bases and the J segment 7 bases; nucleotides outside the gene matches: 4. The CDR3 spans 13 residues. Germline CDR1 reads SGHRS; CDR2 reads YFSETQ. CDR3 sequence (DNA): TGCGCCAGCAGCAAGGACAGGGCGAATGAGCAGTTCTTC. Amino acid sequence: CASSKDRANEQFF.

Turning to this clonotype: This could be a read error, since a much larger clone is one nucleotide away. CDR3 bases: TGTGCCAGCAGTTACGGGGACACTGAAGCTTTCTTT. It encodes CASSYGDTEAFF. The gene calls are TRBV6-6 and TRBJ1-1, with D unresolved. CDR3 size: 12 residues. The germline CDR1 and CDR2 sequences are MNHNY and SVGAGI (reference sequence). V lost 2 bases and J 3 bases, leaving 4 bases between the germline ends.

At least ten counts were recorded for this clonotype. The chain couples TRBV6-5 to TRBJ1-1; D might be TRBD1 (5 bases). From germline, CDR1 is MNHEY and CDR2 SVGAGI. The CDR3 covers 12 residues. V was shortened by 6 bases and J by 8 bases, with 13 bases between the two germline ends. In nucleotides, the CDR3 is TGTGCCAGCAGCCACAGCGACAGCGAAGCTTTCTTT. Residues: CASSHSDSEAFF.

About this clonotype itself: It may be a read error: a sequence one base away is much more abundant. CDR3 region: CASESYNKQFF. DNA of the CDR3: TGTGCCTCCGAATCCTACAATAAGCAGTTCTTC. The chain couples TRBV6-5 to TRBJ2-1, with unresolved D. This CDR3 is built from 11 residues. Germline assignment: CDR1 MNHEY and CDR2 SVGAGI.

This clonotype was observed a handful of times. CDR3 nucleotides: TGTGCCAGCAGCCCACAGGGGGGCTATGGCTACACCTTC. This sequence encodes CASSPQGGYGYTF. The V gene is TRBV27, the J gene TRBJ1-2; 8 nucleotides match TRBD1. The CDR3 covers 13 residues. Germline V CDR1 and CDR2: MNHEY, SMNVEV (reference sequence). V trimming: 6 bases; J trimming: 4 bases; junction bases outside the gene matches: 4.

This clonotype was recorded at least ten times. The V call is TRBV29-1, the J call TRBJ2-7, with D possibly being TRBD2 (6 bases). The V and J ends lost 6 bases and 2 bases respectively, with 14 bases between them. Germline values: CDR1 SQVTM, CDR2 ANQGSEA. CDR3 length equals 13 residues. CDR3 DNA sequence: TGCAGCGTGGAGACTAGTGGTCCCTACGAGCAGTACTTC. Amino acid sequence: CSVETSGPYEQYF.

This clonotype was seen repeatedly, ten times or more. The chain employs TRBV5-1 and TRBJ1-1; D gene uncertain. The ends were cut back, 1 base at V and 0 bases at J, with 13 bases in the middle. The CDR3 totals 16 residues. Germline CDR1 is SGHRS and CDR2 is YFSETQ. In DNA form, the CDR3 reads TGCGCCAGCAGCTTGCAAACACCTACTATGAACACTGAAGCTTTCTTT. This sequence encodes CASSLQTPTMNTEAFF.

This clonotype was seen ten or more times. The rearrangement joins TRBV29-1 to TRBJ2-5; possibly TRBD1 or TRBD2 for D (8 bases each). The germline V gene has CDR1 SQVTM and CDR2 ANQGSEA. V lost 8 bases and J lost 4, with 20 bases in between. The CDR3 has 14 amino acids. The CDR3 here is CSTGGAGVGETQYF. The CDR3, as DNA: TGCAGCACAGGGGGAGCGGGAGTGGGAGAGACCCAGTACTTC.

Many counts were recorded for this clonotype. The rearrangement links TRBV18 to TRBJ2-1, with TRBD2 as a possible D gene (6 bases). From germline, CDR1 is KGHSH and CDR2 LQKENI. The CDR3 has 12 residues. V was trimmed by 5 bases and J by 14 bases, leaving 16 bases between them. The CDR3 is CASSLTEGSEFF. The CDR3 coding sequence is TGTGCCAGCTCATTAACGGAGGGGTCCGAGTTCTTC.

Comments on this clonotype: This likely comes from a read error, as the CDR3 has no conserved phenylalanine or tryptophan at its end. Because the CDR3's place on the DNA is in doubt, the DNA is left out and the CDR3 is given as listed by TCRdb. The CDR3 sequence is CASSLETSGIYNEQLY. The V and J genes are TRBV5-1 and TRBJ2-1; TRBD2 is taken as the D call from the table, unchecked against the DNA. Looked up from germline, CDR1 is SGHRS and CDR2 is YFSETQ. With termini counted, the CDR3 has 16 amino acids.

This clonotype was detected a few times. J is TRBJ2-1 and V is TRBV25-1; D not certain. The CDR3 length is 18 residues. Trimming removed 1 base from V and 8 bases from J, with 24 bases in between. Germline V lookup: CDR1 MGHDK, CDR2 SYGVNS. The DNA for the CDR3 is TGTGCCAGCAGTGAATGCCTCCGACCCGGGCCCCGGTGCGATGAGCAGTTCTTC. Translating it yields CASSECLRPGPRCDEQFF.

This clonotype was seen at least ten times. The CDR3 loop reads CASSPGWEQYF. CDR3 sequence (DNA): TGTGCCAGCAGCCCCGGTTGGGAGCAGTACTTC. The V gene is TRBV11-2, the J gene TRBJ2-7; the D is unclear. Per germline, CDR1 SGHAT and CDR2 FQNNGV. This CDR3 comprises 11 residues. V dropped 5 bases and J dropped 7 bases, with 9 bases sitting between them.

This clonotype was observed many times. The CDR3 DNA sequence: TGTGCCAGCAGCCAAGCCCGACAGACGAGGGGCACTGAAGCTTTCTTT. The encoded protein is CASSQARQTRGTEAFF. The chain recombines TRBV3-1 with TRBJ1-1; tentative D call: TRBD1 (5 bases). Germline V gene sequence: CDR1 LGHDT, CDR2 YNNKEL (reference sequence). This CDR3 has 16 amino acids. The V and J ends lost 1 base and 4 bases respectively, with 16 bases between them.

As to this clonotype: This may be a read error, as it is one base from a much larger clone. V usage is TRBV29-1 and J usage is TRBJ2-4, with no clear D. Germline assignment: CDR1 SQVTM and CDR2 ANQGSEA. This CDR3 is 11 amino acids long. Between the trimmed V and J ends, which lost 4 bases and 13 bases, there was a span of 14 bases. CDR3 nucleotides: TGCAGCGTTGTGGGATCGGGCATGCAGTACTTC. Its translation is CSVVGSGMQYF. The entire variable domain, with the rest obtained from reference TRBV29-1 and TRBJ2-4, is as follows: SAVISQKPSRDICQRGTSLTIQCQVDSQVTMMFWYRQQPGQSLTLIATANQGSEATYESGFVIDKFPISRPNLTFSTLTVSNMSPEDSSIYLCSVVGSGMQYFGAGTRLSVL.

This chain links TRBV14 with TRBJ2-6; tentative D call: TRBD1 (5 bases). Deletions cut 6 bases from V and 2 bases from J, with 11 bases between. Germline CDR1 is SGHDN and CDR2 is FVKESK. The CDR3 is 15 amino acids. The CDR3 spells CASRPIRAGANVLTF. In DNA, the CDR3 is TGTGCCAGCAGACCCATCAGGGCTGGGGCCAACGTCCTGACTTTC.

In this sample, this clonotype turned up many times. The rearrangement uses TRBV12-3 or TRBV12-4 and TRBJ2-1; weak D call: TRBD1 (6 bases). The V gene lost 6 bases and the J gene lost 2 bases, with 11 bases spanning the gap. The CDR3 has 14 residues. CDR3 amino acids: CASSPGTTYNEQFF. In nucleotides, the CDR3 is TGTGCCAGCAGCCCCGGGACAACCTACAATGAGCAGTTCTTC.

This clonotype was picked up many times. J is TRBJ2-1 and V is TRBV6-2 or TRBV6-3; D is undetermined. Germline V gene sequence: CDR1 MNHEY, CDR2 SVGEGT. The CDR3 is made up of 11 amino acids. Trimming removed 2 bases from V and 15 bases from J, with 11 bases in between. The CDR3 region is CASSYSIRLFF. The CDR3 nucleotides read TGTGCCAGCAGTTACAGCATCAGGCTGTTCTTC.

This clonotype has at least ten counts. The rearrangement links TRBV10-3 to TRBJ2-1; 7 nucleotides line up with TRBD2. V shed 9 bases and J 6 bases; nucleotides not matched to a gene: 11. CDR1 and CDR2 from the germline V gene are ENHRY and SYGVKD. CDR3 length: 14 amino acids. The DNA of the CDR3 is TGTGCCATAGGCCCCGCTAGCGGACCCAATGAGCAGTTCTTC. The encoded protein is CAIGPASGPNEQFF.

This clonotype was seen ten or more times. This chain connects TRBV12-3 or TRBV12-4 to TRBJ2-5; D not resolved. The CDR3 loop spans 12 amino acids. Trimming stripped 2 bases from V and 7 bases from J, with 8 bases between. CDR3 region: CASSLNVRTQYF. The CDR3 DNA follows: TGTGCCAGCAGTTTAAACGTACGGACCCAGTACTTC.

This sequence joins TRBV28 and TRBJ2-1, with D maybe TRBD1 (7 bases). Germline V gene data show CDR1 as MDHEN and CDR2 as SYDVKM. V was clipped by 7 bases and J by 1 base, with 14 bases between them. The CDR3 length is 15 residues. CDR3 in amino acids: CASTRQGGSYNEQFF. The CDR3 bases are TGTGCCAGCACCCGACAGGGAGGTTCCTACAATGAGCAGTTCTTC.

This clonotype was found a few times. A much larger clonotype is one base distant, so this may be a read error. This chain joins TRBV20-1 and TRBJ2-1, with 8 bases lining up with TRBD2. Unmatched junction bases numbered 9, after V lost 5 bases and J lost 9 bases. The CDR3 covers 13 residues. Germline V lookup: CDR1 DFQATT, CDR2 SNEGSKA (reference sequence). CDR3 nucleotide sequence: TGCAGTGCTGCCCCCAACAGCGGGGGTGAGCAGTTCTTC. It translates to CSAAPNSGGEQFF.